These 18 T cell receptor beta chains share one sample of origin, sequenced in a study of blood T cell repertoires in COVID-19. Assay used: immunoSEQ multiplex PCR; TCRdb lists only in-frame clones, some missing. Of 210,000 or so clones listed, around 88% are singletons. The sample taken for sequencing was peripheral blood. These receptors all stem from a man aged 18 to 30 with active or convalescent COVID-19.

In DNA, the CDR3 is TGTGCCACCAGCAGAGATACTCAGGAAAACACTGAAGCTTTCTTT. Protein sequence: CATSRDTQENTEAFF. The V call is TRBV15, the J call TRBJ1-1; D gene unclear. Germline V gene data show CDR1 as LNHNV and CDR2 as YYDKDF (reference sequence). Trimming removed 0 bases from V and 2 bases from J, with 10 bases in between. The CDR3 is 15 amino acids.

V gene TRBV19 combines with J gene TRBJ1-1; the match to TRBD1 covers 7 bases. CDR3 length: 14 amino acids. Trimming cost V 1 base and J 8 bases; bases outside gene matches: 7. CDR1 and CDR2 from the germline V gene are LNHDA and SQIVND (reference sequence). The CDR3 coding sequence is TGTGCCAGTAGTATAGGCGCCAAACAGGGGGAAGCTTTCTTT. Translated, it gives CASSIGAKQGEAFF. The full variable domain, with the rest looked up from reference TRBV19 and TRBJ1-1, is DGGITQSPKYLFRKEGQNVTLSCEQNLNHDAMYWYRQDPGQGLRLIYYSQIVNDFQKGDIAEGYSVSREKKESFPLTVTSAQKNPTAFYLCASSIGAKQGEAFFGQGTRLTVV.

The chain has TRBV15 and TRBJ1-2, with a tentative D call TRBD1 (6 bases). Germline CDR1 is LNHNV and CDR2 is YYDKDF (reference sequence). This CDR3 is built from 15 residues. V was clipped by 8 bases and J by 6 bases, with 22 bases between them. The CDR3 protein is CATSSGTPQGDGYTF. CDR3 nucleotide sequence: TGTGCCACCTCTTCCGGGACACCCCAAGGGGATGGCTACACCTTC.

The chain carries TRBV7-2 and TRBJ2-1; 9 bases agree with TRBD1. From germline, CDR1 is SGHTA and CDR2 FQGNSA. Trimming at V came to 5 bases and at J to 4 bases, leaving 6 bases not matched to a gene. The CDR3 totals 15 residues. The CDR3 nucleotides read TGTGCCAGCAGCCAAGACAGGGGGAGTTACAATGAGCAGTTCTTC. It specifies CASSQDRGSYNEQFF.

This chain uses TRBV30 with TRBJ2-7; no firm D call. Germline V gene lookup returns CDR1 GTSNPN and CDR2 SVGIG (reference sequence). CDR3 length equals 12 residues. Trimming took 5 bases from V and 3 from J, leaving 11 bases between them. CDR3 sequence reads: CAWERYGYEQYF. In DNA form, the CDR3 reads TGTGCCTGGGAGCGATATGGCTACGAGCAGTACTTC.

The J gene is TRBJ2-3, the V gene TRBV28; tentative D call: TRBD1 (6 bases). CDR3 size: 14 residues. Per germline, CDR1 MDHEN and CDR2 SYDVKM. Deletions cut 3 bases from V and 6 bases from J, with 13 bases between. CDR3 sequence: CASSFQGSTDTQYF. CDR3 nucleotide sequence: TGTGCCAGCAGTTTCCAGGGGTCGACGGATACGCAGTATTTT.

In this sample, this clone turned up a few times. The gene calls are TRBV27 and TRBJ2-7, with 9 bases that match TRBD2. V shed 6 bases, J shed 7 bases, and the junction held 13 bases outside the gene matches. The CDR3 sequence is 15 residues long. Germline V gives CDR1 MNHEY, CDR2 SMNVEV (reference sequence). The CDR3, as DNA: TGTGCCAGCAGACCGATAGCGGGAGCGGGAATGGAGCAGTACTTC. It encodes CASRPIAGAGMEQYF.

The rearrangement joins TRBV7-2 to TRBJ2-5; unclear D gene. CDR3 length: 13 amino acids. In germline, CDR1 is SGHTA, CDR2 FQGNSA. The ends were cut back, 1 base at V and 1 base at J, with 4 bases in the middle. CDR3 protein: CASSLGAQETQYF. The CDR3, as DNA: TGTGCCAGCAGCTTAGGGGCCCAAGAGACCCAGTACTTC.

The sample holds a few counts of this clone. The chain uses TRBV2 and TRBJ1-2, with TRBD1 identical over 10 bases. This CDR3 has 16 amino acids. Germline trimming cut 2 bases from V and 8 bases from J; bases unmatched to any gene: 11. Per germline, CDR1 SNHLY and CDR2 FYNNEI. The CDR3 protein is CASSERGQGGRKGYTF. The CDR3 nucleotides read TGTGCCAGCAGTGAACGAGGACAGGGGGGTCGTAAGGGCTACACCTTC.

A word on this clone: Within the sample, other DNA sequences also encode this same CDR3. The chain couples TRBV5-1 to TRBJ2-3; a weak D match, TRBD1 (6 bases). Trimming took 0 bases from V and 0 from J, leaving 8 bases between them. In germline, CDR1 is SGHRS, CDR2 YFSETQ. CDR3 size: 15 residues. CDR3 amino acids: CASSLDRASTDTQYF. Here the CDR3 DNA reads TGCGCCAGCAGCTTGGACAGGGCTAGCACAGATACGCAGTATTTT. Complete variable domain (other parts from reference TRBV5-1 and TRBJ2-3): KAGVTQTPRYLIKTRGQQVTLSCSPISGHRSVSWYQQTPGQGLQFLFEYFSETQRNKGNFPGRFSGRQFSNSRSEMNVSTLELGDSALYLCASSLDRASTDTQYFGPGTRLTVL.

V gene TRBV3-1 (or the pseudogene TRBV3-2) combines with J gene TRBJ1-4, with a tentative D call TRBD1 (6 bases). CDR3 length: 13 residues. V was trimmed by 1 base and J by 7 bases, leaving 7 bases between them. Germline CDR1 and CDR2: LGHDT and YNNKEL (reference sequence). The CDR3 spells CASSQVGGEKLFF. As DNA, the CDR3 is TGTGCCAGCAGCCAAGTAGGGGGTGAAAAACTGTTTTTT.

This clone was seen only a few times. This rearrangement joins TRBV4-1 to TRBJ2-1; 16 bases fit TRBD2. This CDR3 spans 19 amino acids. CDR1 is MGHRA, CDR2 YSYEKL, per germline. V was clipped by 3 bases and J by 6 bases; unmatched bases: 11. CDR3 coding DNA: TGCGCCAGCAGCCACCCGGGACTAGCGGGAGGGCCCGGCGTCAATGAGCAGTTCTTC. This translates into CASSHPGLAGGPGVNEQFF.

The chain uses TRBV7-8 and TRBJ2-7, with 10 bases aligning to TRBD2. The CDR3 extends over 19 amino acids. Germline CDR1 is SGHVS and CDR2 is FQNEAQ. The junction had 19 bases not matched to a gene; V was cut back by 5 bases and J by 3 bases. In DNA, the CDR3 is TGTGCCAGCAGCGCCAGACTAGCGGGCCCAGATGACGGCCTCTACGAGCAGTACTTC. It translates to CASSARLAGPDDGLYEQYF.

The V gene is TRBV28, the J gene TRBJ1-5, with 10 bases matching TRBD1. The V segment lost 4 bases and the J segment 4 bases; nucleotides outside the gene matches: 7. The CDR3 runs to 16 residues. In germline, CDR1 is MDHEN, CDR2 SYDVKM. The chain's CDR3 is CASSSRTGGYNQPQHF. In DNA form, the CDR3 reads TGTGCCAGCAGTTCTAGGACAGGGGGTTATAATCAGCCCCAGCATTTT.

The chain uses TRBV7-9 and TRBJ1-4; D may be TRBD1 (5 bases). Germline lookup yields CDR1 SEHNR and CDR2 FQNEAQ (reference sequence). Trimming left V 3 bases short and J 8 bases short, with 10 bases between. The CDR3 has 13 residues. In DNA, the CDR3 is TGTGCCAGCAGCTTGAATGGGGGGGAAAAACTGTTTTTT. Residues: CASSLNGGEKLFF.

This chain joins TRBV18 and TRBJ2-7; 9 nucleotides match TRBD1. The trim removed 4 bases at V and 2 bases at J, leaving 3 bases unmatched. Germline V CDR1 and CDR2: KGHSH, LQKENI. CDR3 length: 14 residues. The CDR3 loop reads CASSLGQGTYEQYF. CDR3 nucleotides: TGTGCCAGCTCACTCGGACAGGGGACCTACGAGCAGTACTTC.

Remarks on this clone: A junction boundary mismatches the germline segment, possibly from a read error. In nucleotides, the CDR3 is TGTGCCTGGAGTGTTATTGGACTAGCGGGAGGGGGCTTC. It is translated as CAWSVIGLAGGGF. The rearrangement joins TRBV30 to TRBJ2-7; TRBD2 matches 15 bases. The CDR3 spans 13 residues. Looked up from germline, CDR1 is GTSNPN and CDR2 is SVGIG (reference sequence).

The CDR3 bases are TGCGCCAGCAGCCTGACGACTAGCGGGATAGGGAGGGAGCAGTACTTC. The encoded protein is CASSLTTSGIGREQYF. The V call is TRBV5-1, the J call TRBJ2-7, with 11 bases matching TRBD2. The CDR3 extends over 16 amino acids. The germline gives CDR1 SGHRS, CDR2 YFSETQ. V lost 4 bases to trimming and J lost 7 bases; unmatched junction nucleotides: 13.